These T cell receptor beta chains were read from a single sample in a study of early T cells in non-severe SARS-CoV-2 infection. Using its own MiXCR run on the 5' RACE reads, TCRdb lists one record per CDR3 protein. The sample consists of approximately 67,000 distinct CDR3 sequences, roughly 10% of them appearing once. Specimen: whole blood. Receptor source: an adult who was a healthcare worker with PCR-confirmed SARS-CoV-2 infection or an uninfected control (not recorded which). Both conserved end residues are part of each CDR3. Each record gives: clone size, D gene, J gene, V gene, CDR3 protein, CDR3 DNA. The D gene is left open where the match is weak. Clone size is stated in some rows and not others, as once, few, many or a class when expanded.

size: few
D: NA
J: TRBJ2-7
V: TRBV7-2
CDR3: CASSSRTRYEQYF
DNA: TGTGCCAGCAGCTCAAGGACTCGTTACGAGCAGTACTTC

size: few
D: NA
J: TRBJ2-3
V: TRBV7-9
CDR3: CASTPLASTDTQYF
DNA: TGTGCCAGCACCCCCCTTGCGAGCACAGATACGCAGTATTTT

size: many
D: NA
J: TRBJ1-5
V: TRBV12-3/TRBV12-4
CDR3: CASTPRGYSNQPQHF
DNA: TGTGCCAGCACCCCACGTGGGTATAGCAATCAGCCCCAGCATTTT

size: few
D: NA
J: TRBJ1-2
V: TRBV29-1
CDR3: CSVENYYGYTF
DNA: TGCAGCGTGGAGAACTACTATGGCTACACCTTC

size: many
D: NA
J: TRBJ2-1
V: TRBV20-1
CDR3: CSARGRVRGLDNEQFF
DNA: TGCAGTGCTAGAGGACGGGTGAGGGGACTTGACAATGAGCAGTTCTTC

size: few
D: NA
J: TRBJ2-7
V: TRBV12-3/TRBV12-4
CDR3: CASSLGGPSREQYF
DNA: TGTGCCAGCAGTTTAGGTGGGCCGTCTCGAGAGCAGTACTTC

size: few
D: TRBD2
J: TRBJ2-5
V: TRBV19
CDR3: CASSTRGLADQETQYF
DNA: TGTGCCAGTAGTACAAGGGGACTAGCGGACCAAGAGACCCAGTACTTC

size: few
D: NA
J: TRBJ2-7
V: TRBV6-2/TRBV6-3
CDR3: CASSYLRLEGSYEQYF
DNA: TGTGCCAGCAGTTACCTCCGACTAGAAGGCTCCTACGAGCAGTACTTC

size: NA
D: TRBD1
J: TRBJ1-2
V: TRBV6-2/TRBV6-3
CDR3: CASSYSGTGRGYGYTF
DNA: TGTGCCAGCAGTTACTCCGGGACAGGTCGCGGCTATGGCTACACCTTC

size: few
D: TRBD1
J: TRBJ2-2
V: TRBV5-1
CDR3: CASSRGGLNTGELFF
DNA: TGCGCCAGCAGCAGAGGGGGCCTGAACACCGGGGAGCTGTTTTTT

size: many
D: NA
J: TRBJ2-7
V: TRBV7-2
CDR3: CASSPGGPREQYF
DNA: TGTGCCAGCAGCCCCGGAGGCCCCAGGGAGCAGTACTTC

size: many
D: TRBD2
J: TRBJ2-7
V: TRBV27
CDR3: CASGRAGGTYEQYF
DNA: TGTGCCAGCGGCCGAGCGGGAGGAACCTACGAGCAGTACTTC

size: many
D: TRBD1
J: TRBJ2-5
V: TRBV28
CDR3: CASSLPRGLETQYF
DNA: TGTGCCAGCAGTTTACCCAGGGGGCTAGAGACCCAGTACTTC

size: many
D: TRBD2
J: TRBJ2-4
V: TRBV20-1
CDR3: CSARVVAGGAKNIQYF
DNA: TGCAGTGCTAGGGTGGTAGCGGGAGGAGCCAAAAACATTCAGTACTTC

size: NA
D: NA
J: TRBJ2-2
V: TRBV29-1
CDR3: CSVAIQAKELFF
DNA: TGCAGCGTTGCGATTCAGGCCAAGGAGCTGTTTTTT

size: many
D: NA
J: TRBJ1-4
V: TRBV9
CDR3: CASSVGDQGKLFF
DNA: TGTGCCAGCAGCGTAGGAGATCAGGGAAAACTGTTTTTT

size: few
D: NA
J: TRBJ2-3
V: TRBV4-3
CDR3: CASSQGGSGTDTQYF
DNA: TGCGCCAGCAGCCAAGGAGGTAGCGGCACAGATACGCAGTATTTT

size: NA
D: NA
J: TRBJ2-7
V: TRBV29-1
CDR3: CSVYGQSREQYF
DNA: TGCAGCGTTTACGGACAGTCGAGGGAGCAGTACTTC

size: medium-sized
D: NA
J: TRBJ2-7
V: TRBV24-1
CDR3: CATSDLPGYEQYF
DNA: TGTGCCACCAGTGATTTGCCCGGTTACGAGCAGTACTTC

size: few
D: NA
J: TRBJ2-5
V: TRBV7-3
CDR3: CASSRSTRETQYF
DNA: TGTGCCAGCAGCCGGTCCACTCGAGAGACCCAGTACTTC

size: NA
D: NA
J: TRBJ1-4
V: TRBV7-8
CDR3: CASSLDRINEKLFF
DNA: TGTGCCAGCAGCTTAGACAGGATTAATGAAAAACTGTTTTTT

size: NA
D: NA
J: TRBJ2-3
V: TRBV6-2/TRBV6-3
CDR3: CASSGWDTQYF
DNA: TGTGCCAGCAGTGGATGGGATACGCAGTATTTT

size: NA
D: NA
J: TRBJ1-2
V: TRBV12-3/TRBV12-4
CDR3: CASSLSVRGAIYGYTF
DNA: TGTGCCAGCAGTTTAAGTGTGCGGGGAGCAATCTATGGCTACACCTTC

size: few
D: NA
J: TRBJ2-2
V: TRBV2
CDR3: CASSVDKPTNTGELFF
DNA: TGTGCCAGCAGTGTTGATAAGCCTACGAACACCGGGGAGCTGTTTTTT

size: few
D: TRBD2
J: TRBJ2-1
V: TRBV6-5
CDR3: CASSERGLADYNEQFF
DNA: TGTGCCAGCAGTGAGAGGGGACTAGCGGATTACAATGAGCAGTTCTTC

size: many
D: TRBD2
J: TRBJ2-3
V: TRBV13
CDR3: CASRREGDTQYF
DNA: TGTGCCAGCAGGCGGGAGGGAGATACGCAGTATTTT

size: many
D: TRBD2
J: TRBJ2-1
V: TRBV20-1
CDR3: CSATPTSGPYNEQFF
DNA: TGCAGTGCTACCCCGACTAGCGGACCCTACAATGAGCAGTTCTTC

size: NA
D: NA
J: TRBJ1-5
V: TRBV6-5
CDR3: CASRGSRNQPQHF
DNA: TGTGCCAGCAGGGGCAGCCGCAATCAGCCCCAGCATTTT

size: few
D: NA
J: TRBJ2-5
V: TRBV30
CDR3: CAWSVKAGQETQYF
DNA: TGTGCCTGGAGTGTAAAAGCGGGCCAAGAGACCCAGTACTTC

size: NA
D: TRBD1
J: TRBJ2-7
V: TRBV27
CDR3: CASKSLGTGFYEQYF
DNA: TGTGCCAGCAAGAGCCTCGGGACAGGATTCTACGAGCAGTACTTC

size: NA
D: NA
J: TRBJ1-1
V: TRBV5-1
CDR3: CASSGGQRNTEAFF
DNA: TGCGCCAGCAGCGGAGGGCAGAGAAACACTGAAGCTTTCTTT

size: few
D: NA
J: TRBJ1-3
V: TRBV15
CDR3: CATSHTKSGNTIYF
DNA: TGTGCCACCAGCCATACAAAATCTGGAAACACCATATATTTT

size: NA
D: TRBD2
J: TRBJ2-3
V: TRBV20-1
CDR3: CSAHRGGRTDTQYF
DNA: TGCAGTGCGCATCGCGGCGGGAGAACAGATACGCAGTATTTT

size: few
D: TRBD2
J: TRBJ2-1
V: TRBV11-2
CDR3: CASSLDLSSGYNEQFF
DNA: TGTGCCAGCAGCTTAGATCTGTCTAGCGGGTACAATGAGCAGTTCTTC

size: few
D: NA
J: TRBJ2-1
V: TRBV5-5
CDR3: CASSLEVGGIGRIYNEQFF
DNA: TGTGCCAGCAGCTTGGAGGTTGGCGGGATTGGACGCATTTACAATGAGCAGTTCTTC

size: few
D: NA
J: TRBJ2-2
V: TRBV19
CDR3: CASSYSAPGELFF
DNA: TGTGCCAGTAGCTATTCGGCGCCCGGGGAGCTGTTTTTT

size: NA
D: TRBD2
J: TRBJ2-1
V: TRBV10-2
CDR3: CASSEGAGSPYNEQFF
DNA: TGCGCCAGCAGTGAGGGAGCGGGATCGCCTTACAATGAGCAGTTCTTC

size: NA
D: TRBD1
J: TRBJ2-6
V: TRBV6-5
CDR3: CASSPLPGQGSGANVLTF
DNA: TGTGCCAGCAGTCCCCTGCCGGGACAGGGGTCTGGGGCCAACGTCCTGACTTTC

size: few
D: TRBD2
J: TRBJ2-7
V: TRBV7-2
CDR3: CASGTSMLGQYF
DNA: TGTGCCTCAGGGACTAGCATGTTAGGGCAGTACTTC

size: many
D: NA
J: TRBJ1-5
V: TRBV12-3/TRBV12-4
CDR3: CASSKTRYVPQHF
DNA: TGTGCCAGCAGTAAGACACGATATGTGCCCCAGCATTTT

size: many
D: NA
J: TRBJ2-3
V: TRBV5-1
CDR3: CASGQDTPTQYF
DNA: TGCGCCAGCGGCCAGGACACCCCTACGCAGTATTTT

size: NA
D: NA
J: TRBJ2-6
V: TRBV7-8
CDR3: CASSLGGARNSGANVLTF
DNA: TGTGCCAGCAGCTTAGGGGGGGCCAGAAACTCTGGGGCCAACGTCCTGACTTTC

size: many
D: TRBD1
J: TRBJ1-6
V: TRBV27
CDR3: CASSRTTGGNSPLHF
DNA: TGTGCCAGCAGCCGAACGACAGGGGGGAATTCACCCCTCCACTTT

size: few
D: NA
J: TRBJ2-3
V: TRBV5-1
CDR3: CASSLGNTDTQYF
DNA: TGCGCCAGCAGCTTGGGGAACACAGATACGCAGTATTTT

size: NA
D: TRBD2
J: TRBJ2-2
V: TRBV5-1
CDR3: CASSETLAATTTGELFF
DNA: TGCGCCAGCAGCGAAACCCTAGCGGCGACGACCACCGGGGAGCTGTTTTTT

size: many
D: NA
J: TRBJ1-5
V: TRBV28
CDR3: CASSSQAGSNQPQHF
DNA: TGTGCCAGCAGCTCCCAGGCGGGGAGCAATCAGCCCCAGCATTTT

size: many
D: TRBD2
J: TRBJ2-7
V: TRBV5-1
CDR3: CASSLSAASGSYEQYF
DNA: TGCGCCAGCAGCTTGTCGGCCGCTAGCGGTTCCTACGAGCAGTACTTC

size: few
D: NA
J: TRBJ2-2
V: TRBV24-1
CDR3: CATSDERSTGELFF
DNA: TGTGCCACCAGTGATGAAAGGTCCACCGGGGAGCTGTTTTTT

size: NA
D: NA
J: TRBJ1-5
V: TRBV2
CDR3: CASSSYSNQPQHF
DNA: TGTGCCAGCAGTAGCTATAGCAATCAGCCCCAGCATTTT

size: NA
D: TRBD2
J: TRBJ2-7
V: TRBV10-3
CDR3: CATNAQRDSYEQYF
DNA: TGTGCCACTAACGCCCAGCGGGACTCCTACGAGCAGTACTTC

size: many
D: TRBD1
J: TRBJ2-4
V: TRBV6-5
CDR3: CASSRRDSSKNIQYF
DNA: TGTGCCAGCAGTCGACGGGACAGTTCCAAAAACATTCAGTACTTC

size: few
D: TRBD2
J: TRBJ2-7
V: TRBV5-4
CDR3: CASSLAGTSTHEQYF
DNA: TGTGCCAGCAGCCTCGCCGGGACTAGTACCCACGAGCAGTACTTC

size: few
D: NA
J: TRBJ1-2
V: TRBV20-1
CDR3: CTYPGSYGYTF
DNA: TGCACGTACCCGGGGAGTTATGGCTACACCTTC

size: NA
D: TRBD1
J: TRBJ1-1
V: TRBV7-9
CDR3: CASSPSSGGTNTEAFF
DNA: TGTGCCAGCAGTCCGAGTTCAGGGGGGACGAACACTGAAGCTTTCTTT

size: many
D: TRBD2
J: TRBJ2-1
V: TRBV15
CDR3: CATSYRTSGRYNEQFF
DNA: TGTGCCACCAGCTACCGGACTAGCGGCCGTTACAATGAGCAGTTCTTC

size: NA
D: NA
J: TRBJ2-5
V: TRBV10-3
CDR3: CAISLRDQETQYF
DNA: TGTGCCATCAGCCTTCGGGACCAAGAGACCCAGTACTTC

size: NA
D: NA
J: TRBJ2-2
V: TRBV24-1
CDR3: CATSDLQNTGELFF
DNA: TGTGCCACCAGTGATTTGCAAAACACCGGGGAGCTGTTTTTT

size: few
D: NA
J: TRBJ2-7
V: TRBV29-1
CDR3: CSVGELSYEQYF
DNA: TGCAGCGTTGGGGAGTTGAGCTACGAGCAGTACTTC

size: few
D: TRBD1
J: TRBJ2-7
V: TRBV6-5
CDR3: CASSFDRDLSYEQYF
DNA: TGTGCCAGCAGCTTCGACAGGGACCTGTCCTACGAGCAGTACTTC

size: few
D: NA
J: TRBJ2-3
V: TRBV12-3/TRBV12-4
CDR3: CASTGSDTQYF
DNA: TGTGCCAGCACAGGGTCCGATACGCAGTATTTT